This T cell receptor (beta chain) derives from a study of T cells in Graves' hyperthyroidism and ophthalmopathy. At the level of the study: Before treatment of any kind, peripheral blood was taken at initial diagnosis. Study-level points and caveats: Model output signaled ophthalmopathy a median roughly 6.1 months ahead of onset. Within blood appeared most thyroid clonotypes that had expanded above 0.001.

Amplification yielded TCR beta CDR3 regions, with RNA transcripts as the source. HTBI primers were employed in a first-round RT-PCR of the TCR CDR3. One entry per CDR3 protein, called by TCRdb with MiXCR from the multiplex PCR reads. Of over 250,000 distinct CDR3 sequences in the sample, around a quarter were seen once. Predating any ophthalmopathy symptoms, the blood sample was taken at first hyperthyroidism diagnosis. CDR1 is MDHEN, CDR2 SYDVKM, per germline. The CDR3 contains 15 residues. Between the trimmed V and J ends, which lost 3 bases and 4 bases, there was a span of 16 bases. In the case of this clonotype: No antigen is known for it.

Sequencing was performed on blood. The rearrangement uses TRBV28 and TRBJ2-7; maybe TRBD1 (5 bases). This receptor was identified in a man aged 40-55 years with Graves' hyperthyroidism that later progressed to Graves' ophthalmopathy. CDR3 sequence: CASSFILRQRYEQYF. The DNA of the CDR3 is TGTGCCAGCAGTTTCATACTGAGACAGAGATACGAGCAGTACTTC.